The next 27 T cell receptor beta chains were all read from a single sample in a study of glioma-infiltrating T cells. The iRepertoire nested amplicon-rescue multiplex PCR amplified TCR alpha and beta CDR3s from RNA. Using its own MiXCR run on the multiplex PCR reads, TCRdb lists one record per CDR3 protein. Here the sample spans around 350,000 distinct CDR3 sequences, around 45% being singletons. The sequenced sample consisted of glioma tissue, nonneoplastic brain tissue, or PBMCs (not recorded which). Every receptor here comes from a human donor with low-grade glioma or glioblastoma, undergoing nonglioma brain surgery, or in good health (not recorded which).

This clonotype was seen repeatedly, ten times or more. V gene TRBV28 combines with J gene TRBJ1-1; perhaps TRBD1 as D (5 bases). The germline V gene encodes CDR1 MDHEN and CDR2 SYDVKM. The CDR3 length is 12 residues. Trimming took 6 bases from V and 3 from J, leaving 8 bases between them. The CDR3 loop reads CASRWGDTEAFF. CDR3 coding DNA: TGTGCCAGCAGGTGGGGCGACACTGAAGCTTTCTTT. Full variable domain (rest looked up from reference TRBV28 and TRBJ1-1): DVKVTQSSRYLVKRTGEKVFLECVQDMDHENMFWYRQDPGLGLRLIYFSYDVKMKEKGDIPEGYSVSREKKERFSLILESASTNQTSMYLCASRWGDTEAFFGQGTRLTVV.

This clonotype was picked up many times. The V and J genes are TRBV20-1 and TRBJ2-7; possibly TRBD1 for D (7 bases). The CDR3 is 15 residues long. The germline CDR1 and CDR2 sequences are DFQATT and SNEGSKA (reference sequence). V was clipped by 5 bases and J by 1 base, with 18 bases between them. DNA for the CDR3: TGCAGTGCTCGAACCTTCAGGGGGGAGTCCTACGAGCAGTACTTC. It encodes CSARTFRGESYEQYF.

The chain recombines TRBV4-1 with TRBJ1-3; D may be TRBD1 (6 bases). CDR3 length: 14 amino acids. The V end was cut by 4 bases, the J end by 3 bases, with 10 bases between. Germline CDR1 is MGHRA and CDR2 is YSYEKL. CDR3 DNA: TGCGCCAGCAGCCTGGGACACGGTGGAAACACCATATATTTT. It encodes CASSLGHGGNTIYF.

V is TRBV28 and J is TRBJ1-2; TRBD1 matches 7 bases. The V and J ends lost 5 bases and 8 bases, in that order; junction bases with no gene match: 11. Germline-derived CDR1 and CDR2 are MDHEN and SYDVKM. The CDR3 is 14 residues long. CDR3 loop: CASSPGQRTGGYTF. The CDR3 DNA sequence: TGTGCCAGCAGTCCGGGACAGAGGACGGGGGGCTACACCTTC.

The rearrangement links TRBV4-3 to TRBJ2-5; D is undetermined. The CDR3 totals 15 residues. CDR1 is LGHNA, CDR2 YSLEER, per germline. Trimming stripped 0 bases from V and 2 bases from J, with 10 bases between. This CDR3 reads CASSQDLEAQETQYF. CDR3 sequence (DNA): TGCGCCAGCAGCCAAGATTTAGAGGCGCAAGAGACCCAGTACTTC.

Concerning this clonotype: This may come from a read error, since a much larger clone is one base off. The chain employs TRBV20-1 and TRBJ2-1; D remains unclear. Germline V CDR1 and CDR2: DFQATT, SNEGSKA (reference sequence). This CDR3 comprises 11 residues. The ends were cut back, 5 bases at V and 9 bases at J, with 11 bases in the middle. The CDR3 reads CSARHGLEQFF. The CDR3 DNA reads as TGCAGTGCTCGACATGGTCTTGAGCAGTTCTTC.

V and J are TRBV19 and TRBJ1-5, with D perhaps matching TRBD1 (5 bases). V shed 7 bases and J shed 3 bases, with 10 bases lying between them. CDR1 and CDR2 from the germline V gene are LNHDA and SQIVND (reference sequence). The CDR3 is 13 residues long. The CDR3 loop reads CASMGGYNQPQHF. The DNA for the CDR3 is TGTGCCAGTATGGGGGGATACAATCAGCCCCAGCATTTT.

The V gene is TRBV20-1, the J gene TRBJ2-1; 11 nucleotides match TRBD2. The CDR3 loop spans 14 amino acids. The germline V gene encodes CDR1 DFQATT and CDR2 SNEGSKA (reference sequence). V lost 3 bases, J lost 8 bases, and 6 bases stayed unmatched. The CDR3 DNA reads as TGCAGTGCTAGTGAACTAGCGGGAGTAGATGAGCAGTTCTTC. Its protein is CSASELAGVDEQFF.

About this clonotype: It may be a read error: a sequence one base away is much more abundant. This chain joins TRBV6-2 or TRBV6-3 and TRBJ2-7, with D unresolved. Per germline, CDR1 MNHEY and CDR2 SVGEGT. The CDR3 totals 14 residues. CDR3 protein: CASSYEVFSCEQYF. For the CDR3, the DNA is TGTGCCAGCAGTTATGAAGTCTTTTCCTGCGAGCAGTACTTC.

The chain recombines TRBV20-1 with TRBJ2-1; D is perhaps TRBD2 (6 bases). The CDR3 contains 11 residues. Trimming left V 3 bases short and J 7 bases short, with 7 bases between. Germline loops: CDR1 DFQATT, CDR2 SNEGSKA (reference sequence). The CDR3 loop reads CSASGSNEQFF. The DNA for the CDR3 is TGCAGTGCTAGCGGGAGTAATGAGCAGTTCTTC.

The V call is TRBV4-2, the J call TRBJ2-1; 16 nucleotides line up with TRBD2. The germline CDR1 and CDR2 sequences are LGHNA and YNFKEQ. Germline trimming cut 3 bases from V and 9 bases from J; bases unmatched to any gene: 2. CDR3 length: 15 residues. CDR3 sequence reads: CASSQGLAGGSEQFF. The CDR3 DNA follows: TGTGCCAGCAGCCAGGGACTAGCGGGAGGGAGTGAGCAGTTCTTC.

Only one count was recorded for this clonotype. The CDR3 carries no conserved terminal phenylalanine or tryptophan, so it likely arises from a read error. The CDR3 spells CSARDEDYEQYL. CDR3 DNA sequence: TGCAGTGCACGGGACGAAGACTACGAGCAGTACTTA. The V and J genes are TRBV20-1 and TRBJ2-7; TRBD1 or TRBD2 may be the D gene (5 bases each). The CDR3 is made up of 12 amino acids. Germline CDR1 is DFQATT and CDR2 is SNEGSKA (reference sequence). V was pared by 6 bases and J by 3 bases, with 12 bases between.

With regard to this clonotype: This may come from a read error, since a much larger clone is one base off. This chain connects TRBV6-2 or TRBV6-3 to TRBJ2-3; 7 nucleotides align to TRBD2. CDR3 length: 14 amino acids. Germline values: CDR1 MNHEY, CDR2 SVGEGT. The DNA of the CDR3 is TGTGCCAGCAGTCGGGACTATAGCACAGATGCGCAGTATTTT. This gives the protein CASSRDYSTDAQYF.

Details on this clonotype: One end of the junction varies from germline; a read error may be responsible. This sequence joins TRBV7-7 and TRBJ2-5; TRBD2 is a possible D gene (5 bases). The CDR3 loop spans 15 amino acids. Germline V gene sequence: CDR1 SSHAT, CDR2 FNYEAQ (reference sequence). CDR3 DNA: TGTGCTAGCAGCTTAGGGAGACTCACCCAAGAGACCCAGTACTTC. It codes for CASSLGRLTQETQYF.

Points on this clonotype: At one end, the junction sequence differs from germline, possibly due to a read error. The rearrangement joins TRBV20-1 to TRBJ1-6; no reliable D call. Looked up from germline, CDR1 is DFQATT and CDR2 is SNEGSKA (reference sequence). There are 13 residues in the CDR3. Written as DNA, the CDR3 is TGCAGTGCTAGACCCACGGGGTATTCACCCCCCCACTTT. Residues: CSARPTGYSPPHF.

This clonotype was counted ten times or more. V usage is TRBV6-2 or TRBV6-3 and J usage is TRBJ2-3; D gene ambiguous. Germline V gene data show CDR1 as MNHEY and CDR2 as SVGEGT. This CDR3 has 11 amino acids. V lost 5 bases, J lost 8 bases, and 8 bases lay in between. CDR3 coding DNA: TGTGCCAGCAGTCAACACCCTACGCAGTATTTT. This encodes CASSQHPTQYF.

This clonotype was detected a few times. This CDR3 reads CASSQVGGTQYF. The CDR3 bases are TGCGCCAGCAGCCAAGTTGGGGGGACCCAGTACTTC. The J gene is TRBJ2-5, the V gene TRBV4-1; the D call may be TRBD1 or TRBD2 (5 bases each). V dropped 1 base and J dropped 7 bases, with 7 bases sitting between them. CDR3 size: 12 residues. CDR1 and CDR2 from the germline V gene are MGHRA and YSYEKL.

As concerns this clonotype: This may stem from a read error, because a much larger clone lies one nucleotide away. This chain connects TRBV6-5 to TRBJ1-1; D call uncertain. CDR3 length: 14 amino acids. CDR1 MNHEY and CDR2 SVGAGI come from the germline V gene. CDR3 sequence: CAGRVTVSNTEAFF. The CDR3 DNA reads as TGTGCCGGCAGAGTAACAGTCTCGAACACTGAAGCTTTCTTT.

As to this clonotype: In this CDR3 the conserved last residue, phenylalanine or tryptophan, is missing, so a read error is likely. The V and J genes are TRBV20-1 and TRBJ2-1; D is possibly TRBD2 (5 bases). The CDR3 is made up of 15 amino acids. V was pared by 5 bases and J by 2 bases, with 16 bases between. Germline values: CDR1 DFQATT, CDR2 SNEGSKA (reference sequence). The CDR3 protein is CSAPMREGPYNEQFL. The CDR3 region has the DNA TGCAGTGCTCCTATGAGGGAAGGCCCCTACAATGAGCAGTTCTTA.

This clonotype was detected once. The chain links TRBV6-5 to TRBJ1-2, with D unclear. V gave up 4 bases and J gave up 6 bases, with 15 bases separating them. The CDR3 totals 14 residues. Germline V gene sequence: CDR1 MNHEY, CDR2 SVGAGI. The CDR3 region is CASSLRVLYHGYTF. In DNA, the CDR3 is TGTGCCAGCAGTTTACGGGTTCTGTATCATGGCTACACCTTC.

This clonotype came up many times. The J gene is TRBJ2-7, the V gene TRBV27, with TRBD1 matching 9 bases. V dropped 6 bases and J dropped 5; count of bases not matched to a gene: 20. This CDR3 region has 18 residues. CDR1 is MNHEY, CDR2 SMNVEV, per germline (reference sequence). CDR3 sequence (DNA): TGTGCCAGCAGCCCCTTCACAACCGGGACAGGGAATCTCCACGAGCAGTACTTC. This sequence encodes CASSPFTTGTGNLHEQYF.

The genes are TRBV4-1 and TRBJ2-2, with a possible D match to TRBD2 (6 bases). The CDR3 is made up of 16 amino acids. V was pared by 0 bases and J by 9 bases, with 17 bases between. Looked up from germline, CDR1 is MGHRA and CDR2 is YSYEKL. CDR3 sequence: CASSQDSGVGGRELFF. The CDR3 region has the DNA TGCGCCAGCAGCCAAGATTCGGGAGTTGGAGGGCGGGAGCTGTTTTTT.

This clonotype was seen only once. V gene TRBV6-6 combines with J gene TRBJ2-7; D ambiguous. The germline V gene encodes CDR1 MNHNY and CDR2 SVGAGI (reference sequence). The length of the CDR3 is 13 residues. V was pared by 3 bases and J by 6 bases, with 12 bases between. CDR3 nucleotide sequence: TGTGCCAGCAGTTATACAGCGCCGGGCGAGCAGTACTTC. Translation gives CASSYTAPGEQYF.

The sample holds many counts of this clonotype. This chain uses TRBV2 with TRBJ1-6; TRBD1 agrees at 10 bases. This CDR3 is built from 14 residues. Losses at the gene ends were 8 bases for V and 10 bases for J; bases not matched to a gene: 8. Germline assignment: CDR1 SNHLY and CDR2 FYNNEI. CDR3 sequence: CASPSGTGASPLHF. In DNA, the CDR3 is TGTGCCAGCCCCTCCGGGACAGGGGCCTCACCCCTCCACTTT. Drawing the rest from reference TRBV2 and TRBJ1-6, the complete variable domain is EPEVTQTPSHQVTQMGQEVILRCVPISNHLYFYWYRQILGQKVEFLVSFYNNEISEKSEIFDDQFSVERPDGSNFTLKIRSTKLEDSAMYFCASPSGTGASPLHFGNGTRLTVT.

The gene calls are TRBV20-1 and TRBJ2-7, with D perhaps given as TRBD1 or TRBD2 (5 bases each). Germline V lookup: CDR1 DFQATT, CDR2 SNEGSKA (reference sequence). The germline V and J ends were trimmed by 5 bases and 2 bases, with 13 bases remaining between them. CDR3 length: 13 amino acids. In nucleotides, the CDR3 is TGCAGTGCTGGCCGACAGACTACCTACGAGCAGTACTTC. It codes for CSAGRQTTYEQYF.

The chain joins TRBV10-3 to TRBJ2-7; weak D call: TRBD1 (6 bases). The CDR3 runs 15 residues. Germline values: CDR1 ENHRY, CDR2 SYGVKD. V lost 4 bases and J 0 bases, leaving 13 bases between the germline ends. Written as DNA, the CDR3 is TGTGCCATCAGTGGGAGCAGGACAGCCTCCTACGAGCAGTACTTC. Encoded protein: CAISGSRTASYEQYF.

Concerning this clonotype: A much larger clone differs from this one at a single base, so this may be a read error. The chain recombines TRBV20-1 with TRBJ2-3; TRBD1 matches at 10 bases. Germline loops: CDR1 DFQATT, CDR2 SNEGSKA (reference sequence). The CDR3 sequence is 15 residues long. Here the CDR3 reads CSAPPRTGGTATQYF. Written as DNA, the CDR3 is TGCAGTGCTCCGCCCAGGACAGGGGGGACAGCTACGCAGTATTTT.